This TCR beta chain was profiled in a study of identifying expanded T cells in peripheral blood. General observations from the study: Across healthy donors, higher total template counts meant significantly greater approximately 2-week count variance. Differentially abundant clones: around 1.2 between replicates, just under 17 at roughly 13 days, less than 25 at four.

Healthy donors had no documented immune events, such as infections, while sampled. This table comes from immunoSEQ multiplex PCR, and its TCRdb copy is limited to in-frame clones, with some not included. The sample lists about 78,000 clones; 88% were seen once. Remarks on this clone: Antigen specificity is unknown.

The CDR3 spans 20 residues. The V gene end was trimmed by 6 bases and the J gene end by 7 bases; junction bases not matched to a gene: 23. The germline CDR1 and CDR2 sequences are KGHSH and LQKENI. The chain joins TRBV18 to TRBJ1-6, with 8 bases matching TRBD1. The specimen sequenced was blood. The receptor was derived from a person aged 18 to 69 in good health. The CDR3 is CASSPLVTRTGSTWNSPLHF. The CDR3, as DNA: TGTGCCAGCTCCCCATTAGTGACCAGGACAGGGTCTACCTGGAATTCACCCCTCCACTTT.